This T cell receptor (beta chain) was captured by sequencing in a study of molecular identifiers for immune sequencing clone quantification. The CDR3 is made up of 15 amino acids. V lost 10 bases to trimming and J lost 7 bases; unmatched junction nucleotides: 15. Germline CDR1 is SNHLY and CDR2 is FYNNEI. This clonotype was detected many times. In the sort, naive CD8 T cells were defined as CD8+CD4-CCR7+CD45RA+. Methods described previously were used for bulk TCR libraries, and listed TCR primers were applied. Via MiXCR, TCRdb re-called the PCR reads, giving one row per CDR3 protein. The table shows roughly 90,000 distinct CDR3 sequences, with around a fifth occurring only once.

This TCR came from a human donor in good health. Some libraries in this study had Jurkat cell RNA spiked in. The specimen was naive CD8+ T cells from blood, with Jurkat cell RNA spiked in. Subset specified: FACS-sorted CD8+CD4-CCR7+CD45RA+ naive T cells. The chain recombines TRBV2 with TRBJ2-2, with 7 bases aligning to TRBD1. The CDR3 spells CATADREKSGGELFF. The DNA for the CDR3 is TGTGCCACCGCTGACAGGGAGAAATCCGGCGGGGAGCTGTTTTTT.